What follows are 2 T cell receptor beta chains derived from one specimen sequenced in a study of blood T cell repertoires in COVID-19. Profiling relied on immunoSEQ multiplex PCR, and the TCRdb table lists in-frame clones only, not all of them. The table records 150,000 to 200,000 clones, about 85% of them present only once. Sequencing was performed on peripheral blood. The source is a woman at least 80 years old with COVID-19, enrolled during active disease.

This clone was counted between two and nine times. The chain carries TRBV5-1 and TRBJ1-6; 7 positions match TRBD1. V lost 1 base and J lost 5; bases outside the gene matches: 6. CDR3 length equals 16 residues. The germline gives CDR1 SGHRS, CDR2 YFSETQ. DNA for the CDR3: TGCGCCAGCAGCTTGAGTCCAGGGGGAAATAATTCACCCCTCCACTTT. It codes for CASSLSPGGNNSPLHF. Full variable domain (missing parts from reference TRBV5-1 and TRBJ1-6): KAGVTQTPRYLIKTRGQQVTLSCSPISGHRSVSWYQQTPGQGLQFLFEYFSETQRNKGNFPGRFSGRQFSNSRSEMNVSTLELGDSALYLCASSLSPGGNNSPLHFGNGTRLTVT.

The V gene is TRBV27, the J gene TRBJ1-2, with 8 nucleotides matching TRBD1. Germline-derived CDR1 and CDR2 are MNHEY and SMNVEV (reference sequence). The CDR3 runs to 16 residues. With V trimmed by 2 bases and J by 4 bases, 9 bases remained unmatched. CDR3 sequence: CASSLRGTGMAYGYTF. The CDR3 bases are TGTGCCAGCAGTTTACGGGGGACAGGAATGGCCTATGGCTACACCTTC.